The 21 T cell receptor beta chains listed next were all sequenced from one sample in a study of blood T cells in healthy people across ages (dated by TCRdb to between 2014 and 2017). The library was obtained by 5' RACE. The sequencer listed for this sample is Illumina HiSeq 2500. A second PCR of about 7 to 12 cycles was run with a J-beta primer mix and a sample-barcoded 5' primer. TCRdb ran its own pipeline on the public reads, namely fastp trimming at Q25 and MiXCR clone calling, and kept in-frame beta chains. Each entry merges the rows of one CDR3 protein and shows their most common DNA and genes. The sample yields about 1.1 million distinct CDR3 sequences; around two fifths were counted once. Around 14% of the sample is taken by the ten largest. The material sequenced was blood. These TCRs come from a man aged 18 to 30 in good health.

This clonotype was picked up many times. The V and J genes are TRBV29-1 and TRBJ2-3; 10 bases align to TRBD1. The germline gives CDR1 SQVTM, CDR2 ANQGSEA. The V segment lost 4 bases and the J segment 3 bases; nucleotides outside the gene matches: 10. The CDR3 covers 16 residues. Written as DNA, the CDR3 is TGCAGCGTTGGCCATGACAGGGGGCAATTTACAGATACGCAGTATTTT. Its translation is CSVGHDRGQFTDTQYF.

Notes on this clonotype: This clone may be a read error of a much larger clone one base away. This sequence joins TRBV7-9 and TRBJ1-2; D not resolved. Per the germline V gene, CDR1 is SEHNR and CDR2 is FQNEAQ (reference sequence). CDR3 size: 13 residues. CDR3 DNA sequence: TGTACCAGCAGCTTAAATCCTAACACTGGCTACACCTTC. It translates to CTSSLNPNTGYTF.

The chain recombines TRBV7-2 with TRBJ2-1, with TRBD1 matching 7 bases. The CDR3 runs to 15 residues. Unmatched junction bases numbered 5, after V lost 1 base and J lost 5 bases. Looked up from germline, CDR1 is SGHTA and CDR2 is FQGNSA. The CDR3 here is CASSLGTGDHNEQFF. In DNA form, the CDR3 reads TGTGCCAGCAGCTTAGGGACAGGAGACCACAATGAGCAGTTCTTC.

This rearrangement joins TRBV6-5 to TRBJ1-1; D possibly corresponds to TRBD1 (5 bases). The CDR3 runs 14 residues. The V and J ends lost 4 bases and 11 bases respectively, with 20 bases between them. Germline CDR1 and CDR2: MNHEY and SVGAGI. This CDR3 reads CASSSWILGDAAFF. The CDR3 DNA follows: TGTGCCAGCAGTTCTTGGATCCTGGGGGATGCGGCTTTCTTT.

This clonotype was counted between two and nine times. The CDR3, as DNA: TGTGCCAGCAGTTGGGGCACCTACACTGAAGCTTTCTTT. Encoded protein: CASSWGTYTEAFF. V usage is TRBV12-3 or TRBV12-4 and J usage is TRBJ1-1; TRBD1 is a possible D gene (5 bases). The CDR3 has 13 amino acids. Trimming removed 4 bases at V and 3 bases at J, with 9 bases between.

This clonotype showed up many times. J is TRBJ2-1 and V is TRBV29-1; perhaps TRBD2 as D (5 bases). From germline, CDR1 is SQVTM and CDR2 ANQGSEA. The V and J ends lost 5 bases and 0 bases respectively, with 8 bases between them. The CDR3 has 13 amino acids. Written as DNA, the CDR3 is TGCAGCGTTCCGGGGAGCTCCTACAATGAGCAGTTCTTC. Its translation: CSVPGSSYNEQFF.

This clonotype was found a few times. CDR3 loop: CSARDGRPAYNEQYF. In nucleotides, the CDR3 is TGCAGTGCTAGAGACGGGCGACCCGCCTACAATGAGCAGTACTTC. The chain uses TRBV20-1 and TRBJ2-1; D gene uncertain. The assigned J gene may be wrong: the sequence end matches TRBJ2-7 better. Per germline, CDR1 DFQATT and CDR2 SNEGSKA (reference sequence). This CDR3 is built from 15 residues.

There are a few counts of this clonotype. The chain links TRBV4-2 to TRBJ1-1, with D maybe TRBD1 (6 bases). Trimming took 4 bases from V and 3 from J, leaving 12 bases between them. The CDR3 length is 14 residues. CDR1 is LGHNA, CDR2 YNFKEQ, per germline. CDR3 amino acids: CASSLTGLDTEAFF. CDR3 DNA sequence: TGTGCCAGCAGCCTCACAGGGCTGGACACTGAAGCTTTCTTT.

The chain recombines TRBV12-3 or TRBV12-4 with TRBJ1-2; D is unclear. The CDR3 loop spans 11 amino acids. V shed 10 bases and J shed 4 bases, with 10 bases lying between them. CDR3 in amino acids: CAIVRSYGYTF. The CDR3 nucleotides read TGTGCCATCGTGAGGTCCTATGGCTACACCTTC.

The CDR3 loop reads CASGLGQFYGYTF. As DNA, the CDR3 is TGTGCCAGCGGACTGGGACAATTCTATGGCTACACCTTC. The J gene is TRBJ1-2, the V gene TRBV12-3 or TRBV12-4; possibly TRBD1 for D (6 bases). The CDR3 consists of 13 residues. Trimming pared 8 bases from V and 4 bases from J, leaving 14 bases between.

The gene calls are TRBV4-3 and TRBJ1-4; D may be TRBD1 (5 bases). V lost 0 bases, J lost 8 bases, and 13 bases lay in between. Germline V gene data show CDR1 as LGHNA and CDR2 as YSLEER. The CDR3 consists of 15 residues. CDR3 sequence (DNA): TGCGCCAGCAGCCAAGAGGGGATAAGGGGAGAAAAACTGTTTTTT. It is translated as CASSQEGIRGEKLFF.

To note about this clonotype: The conserved final phenylalanine or tryptophan is absent from the CDR3, which likely points to a read error. This chain uses TRBV7-8 with TRBJ1-2, with 12 bases fitting TRBD1. The V gene end was trimmed by 0 bases and the J gene end by 1 base; junction bases not matched to a gene: 12. The CDR3 runs 20 residues. CDR1 and CDR2 from the germline V gene are SGHVS and FQNEAQ. The CDR3 DNA reads TGTGCCAGCAGCTTAGCCAATCCCCGGGACAGGGGGCTGATTAACTATGGCTACACCTTG. It translates to CASSLANPRDRGLINYGYTL.

This sequence joins TRBV5-1 and TRBJ2-1, with 7 bases matching TRBD1. The assigned J gene may be wrong: the sequence end matches TRBJ2-7 better. Germline lookup yields CDR1 SGHRS and CDR2 YFSETQ. The length of the CDR3 is 13 residues. The CDR3 DNA is TGCGCCAGCAGCCAGGGACAGTACAATGAGCAGTACTTC. Protein: CASSQGQYNEQYF.

The gene calls are TRBV12-3 or TRBV12-4 and TRBJ1-6, with D hard to call. CDR3 length equals 15 residues. The V gene lost 6 bases and the J gene lost 4 bases, with 13 bases spanning the gap. As DNA, the CDR3 is TGTGCCAGCAGAAGTTTCGGGAGGTATAATTCACCCCTCCACTTT. As protein: CASRSFGRYNSPLHF.

The chain links TRBV10-3 to TRBJ1-1; possibly TRBD1 for D (5 bases). The germline V gene has CDR1 ENHRY and CDR2 SYGVKD. V shed 7 bases and J shed 8 bases, with 17 bases lying between them. The CDR3 is 13 amino acids. CDR3 protein: CAIKRGVDFEAFF. The DNA of the CDR3 is TGTGCCATCAAAAGGGGTGTCGACTTCGAAGCTTTCTTT.

The chain is built from TRBV5-1 and TRBJ2-3; D is tentatively TRBD1 or TRBD2 (6 bases each). Germline V gene lookup returns CDR1 SGHRS and CDR2 YFSETQ. The CDR3 totals 15 residues. With 6 bases removed from V and 5 bases from J, the gap between germline ends came to 19 bases. This CDR3 reads CASTYGGGLKDTQYF. CDR3 sequence (DNA): TGCGCCAGCACTTATGGAGGGGGGTTGAAAGATACGCAGTATTTT.

This clonotype was picked up a small number of times. The V and J genes are TRBV20-1 and TRBJ2-1; TRBD2 matches 8 bases. The germline V gene encodes CDR1 DFQATT and CDR2 SNEGSKA (reference sequence). V shed 1 base and J 5 bases; nucleotides not matched to a gene: 13. CDR3 length equals 17 residues. The CDR3 region has the DNA TGCAGTGCTAGAGGGACATGGGGGCGGGGGGTAAACAATGAGCAGTTCTTC. Amino acids: CSARGTWGRGVNNEQFF.

The gene calls are TRBV10-3 and TRBJ2-3, with 10 nucleotides matching TRBD1. Unmatched junction bases numbered 3, after V lost 0 bases and J lost 3 bases. CDR1 and CDR2 from the germline V gene are ENHRY and SYGVKD. This CDR3 spans 16 amino acids. The CDR3 nucleotides are TGTGCCATCAGTGAGTCGGGGGACAGGGGAACAGATACGCAGTATTTT. Amino acids: CAISESGDRGTDTQYF.

This clonotype turned up a few times. The chain is built from TRBV7-9 and TRBJ1-5, with 7 bases aligning to TRBD1. In germline, CDR1 is SEHNR, CDR2 FQNEAQ (reference sequence). The J segment lost 0 bases and the V segment lost 5 bases, leaving 10 bases of the junction unmatched. This CDR3 comprises 17 residues. The CDR3: CASSPGDRPNSNQPQHF. DNA of the CDR3: TGTGCCAGCAGCCCCGGGGACAGACCTAATAGCAATCAGCCCCAGCATTTT. The full variable domain, in which reference TRBV7-9 and TRBJ1-5 provide the parts outside the CDR3, is DTGVSQNPRHKITKRGQNVTFRCDPISEHNRLYWYRQTLGQGPEFLTYFQNEAQLEKSRLLSDRFSAERPKGSFSTLEIQRTEQGDSAMYLCASSPGDRPNSNQPQHFGDGTRLSIL.

The V call is TRBV20-1, the J call TRBJ1-2, with D tentatively TRBD1 (6 bases). The CDR3 is made up of 13 amino acids. Trimming pared 6 bases from V and 2 bases from J, leaving 13 bases between. Per germline, CDR1 DFQATT and CDR2 SNEGSKA (reference sequence). The CDR3 is CSAEGGDNYGYTF. DNA of the CDR3: TGCAGTGCCGAGGGGGGGGACAACTATGGCTACACCTTC.

This sequence joins TRBV7-9 and TRBJ1-1; TRBD1 aligns across 7 bases. Germline CDR1 and CDR2: SEHNR and FQNEAQ (reference sequence). The J segment lost 11 bases and the V segment lost 2 bases, leaving 8 bases of the junction unmatched. This CDR3 spans 13 amino acids. This chain's CDR3 is CASSLFVEGAAFF. The CDR3 DNA follows: TGTGCCAGCAGCTTATTCGTGGAGGGGGCGGCTTTCTTT.